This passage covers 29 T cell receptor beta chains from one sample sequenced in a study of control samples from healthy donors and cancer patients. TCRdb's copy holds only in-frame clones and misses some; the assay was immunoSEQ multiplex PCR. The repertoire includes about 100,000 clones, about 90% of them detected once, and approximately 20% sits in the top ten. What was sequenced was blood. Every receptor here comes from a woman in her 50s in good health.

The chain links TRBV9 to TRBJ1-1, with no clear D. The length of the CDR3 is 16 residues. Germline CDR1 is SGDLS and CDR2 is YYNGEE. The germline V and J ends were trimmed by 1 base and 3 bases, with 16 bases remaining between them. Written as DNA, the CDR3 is TGTGCCAGCAGCGTACGCGAGGGAGGGCGGGACACTGAAGCTTTCTTT. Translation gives CASSVREGGRDTEAFF. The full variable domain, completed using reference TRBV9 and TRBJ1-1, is DSGVTQTPKHLITATGQRVTLRCSPRSGDLSVYWYQQSLDQGLQFLIQYYNGEERAKGNILERFSAQQFPDLHSELNLSSLELGDSALYFCASSVREGGRDTEAFFGQGTRLTVV.

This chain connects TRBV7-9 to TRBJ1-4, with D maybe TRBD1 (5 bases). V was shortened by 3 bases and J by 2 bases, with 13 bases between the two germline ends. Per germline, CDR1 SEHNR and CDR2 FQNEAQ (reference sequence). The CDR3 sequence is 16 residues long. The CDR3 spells CASSLGQWGTNEKLFF. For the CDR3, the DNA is TGTGCCAGCAGCTTGGGGCAGTGGGGCACTAATGAAAAACTGTTTTTT.

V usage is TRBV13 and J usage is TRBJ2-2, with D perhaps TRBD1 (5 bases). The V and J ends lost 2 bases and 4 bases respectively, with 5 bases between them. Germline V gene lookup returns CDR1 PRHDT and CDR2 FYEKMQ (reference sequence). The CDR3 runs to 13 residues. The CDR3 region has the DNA TGTGCCAGCAGCTTAAGGGGCACCGGGGAGCTGTTTTTT. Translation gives CASSLRGTGELFF. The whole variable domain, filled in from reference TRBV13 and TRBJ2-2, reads AAGVIQSPRHLIKEKRETATLKCYPIPRHDTVYWYQQGPGQDPQFLISFYEKMQSDKGSIPDRFSAQQFSDYHSELNMSSLELGDSALYFCASSLRGTGELFFGEGSRLTVL.

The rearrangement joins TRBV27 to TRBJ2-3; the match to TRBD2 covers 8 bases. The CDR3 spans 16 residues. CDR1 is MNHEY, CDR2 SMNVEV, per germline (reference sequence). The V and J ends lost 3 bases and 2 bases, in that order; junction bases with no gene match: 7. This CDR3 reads CASSFSSGGPTDTQYF. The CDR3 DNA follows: TGTGCCAGCAGTTTTTCCAGCGGGGGTCCCACAGATACGCAGTATTTT.

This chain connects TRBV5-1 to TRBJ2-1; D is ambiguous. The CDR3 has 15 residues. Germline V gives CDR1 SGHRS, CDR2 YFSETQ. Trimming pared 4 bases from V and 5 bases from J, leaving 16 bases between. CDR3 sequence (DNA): TGCGCCAGCAGCCCGGTTGGGCCGATGGACAATGAGCAGTTCTTC. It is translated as CASSPVGPMDNEQFF.

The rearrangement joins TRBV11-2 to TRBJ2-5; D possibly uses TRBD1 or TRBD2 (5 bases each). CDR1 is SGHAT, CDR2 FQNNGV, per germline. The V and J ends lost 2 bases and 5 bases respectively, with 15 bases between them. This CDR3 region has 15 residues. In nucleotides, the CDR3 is TGTGCCAGCAGCTTATATGGGTGGGGCGGGGAGACCCAGTACTTC. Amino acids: CASSLYGWGGETQYF. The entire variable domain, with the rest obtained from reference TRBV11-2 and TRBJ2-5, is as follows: EAGVAQSPRYKIIEKRQSVAFWCNPISGHATLYWYQQILGQGPKLLIQFQNNGVVDDSQLPKDRFSAERLKGVDSTLKIQPAKLEDSAVYLCASSLYGWGGETQYFGPGTRLLVL.

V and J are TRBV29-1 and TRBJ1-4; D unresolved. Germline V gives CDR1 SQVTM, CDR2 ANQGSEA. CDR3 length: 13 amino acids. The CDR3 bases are TGCGCCGTGGCCCTCCTAACTAATGAAAAACTGTTTTTT. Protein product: CAVALLTNEKLFF.

The CDR3 here is CASSPFTGTSGNEQFF. CDR3 in DNA: TGTGCCAGCAGCCCTTTCACCGGGACTAGCGGCAATGAGCAGTTCTTC. The chain links TRBV7-6 to TRBJ2-1; 11 bases line up with TRBD2. The CDR3 loop spans 16 amino acids. Germline CDR1 SGHVS, CDR2 FNYEAQ. V shed 5 bases and J 6 bases; nucleotides not matched to a gene: 9. Variable domain in full (rest from reference TRBV7-6 and TRBJ2-1): GAGVSQSPRYKVTKRGQDVALRCDPISGHVSLYWYRQALGQGPEFLTYFNYEAQQDKSGLPNDRFSAERPEGSISTLTIQRTEQRDSAMYRCASSPFTGTSGNEQFFGPGTRLTVL.

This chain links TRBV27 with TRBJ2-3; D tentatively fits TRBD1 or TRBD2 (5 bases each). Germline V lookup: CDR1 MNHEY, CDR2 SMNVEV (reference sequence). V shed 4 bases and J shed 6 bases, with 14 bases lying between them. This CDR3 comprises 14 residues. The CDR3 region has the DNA TGTGCCAGCAGTTCGGGGCTCGGAGCCGATACGCAGTATTTT. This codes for CASSSGLGADTQYF.

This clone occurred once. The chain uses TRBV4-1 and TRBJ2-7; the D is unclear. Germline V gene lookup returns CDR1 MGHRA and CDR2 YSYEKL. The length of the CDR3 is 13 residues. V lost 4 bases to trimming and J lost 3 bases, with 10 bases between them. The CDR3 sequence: CASSPTMLYEQYF. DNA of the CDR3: TGCGCCAGCAGCCCTACGATGCTCTACGAGCAGTACTTC.

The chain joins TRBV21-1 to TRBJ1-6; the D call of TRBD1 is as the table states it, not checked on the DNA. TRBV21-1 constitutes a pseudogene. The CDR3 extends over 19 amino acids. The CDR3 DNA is TGTGCCAGCGGAGGGACAGGGGGGCATCGCGGCTCCTATAATTCACCCCTCCACTTT. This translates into CASGGTGGHRGSYNSPLHF.

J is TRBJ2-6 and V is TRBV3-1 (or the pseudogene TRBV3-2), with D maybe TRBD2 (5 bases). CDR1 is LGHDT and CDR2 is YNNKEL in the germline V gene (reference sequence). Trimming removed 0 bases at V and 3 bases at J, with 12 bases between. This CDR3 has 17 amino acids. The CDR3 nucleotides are TGTGCCAGCAGCCAAGATCTTACGGGGAATGGGGCCAACGTCCTGACTTTC. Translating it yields CASSQDLTGNGANVLTF.

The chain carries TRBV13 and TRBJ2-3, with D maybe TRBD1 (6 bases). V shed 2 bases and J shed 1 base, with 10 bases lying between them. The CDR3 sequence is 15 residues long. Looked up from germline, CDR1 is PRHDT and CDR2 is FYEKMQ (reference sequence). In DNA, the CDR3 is TGTGCCAGCAGCTTATCGGCAGGGGGCACAGATACGCAGTATTTT. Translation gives CASSLSAGGTDTQYF.

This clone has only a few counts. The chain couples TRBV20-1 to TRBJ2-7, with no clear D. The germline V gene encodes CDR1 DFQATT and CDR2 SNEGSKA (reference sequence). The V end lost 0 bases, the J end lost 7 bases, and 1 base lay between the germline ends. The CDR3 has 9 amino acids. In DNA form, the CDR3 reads TGCAGTGCTAGAGATGAGCAGTACTTC. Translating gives CSARDEQYF.

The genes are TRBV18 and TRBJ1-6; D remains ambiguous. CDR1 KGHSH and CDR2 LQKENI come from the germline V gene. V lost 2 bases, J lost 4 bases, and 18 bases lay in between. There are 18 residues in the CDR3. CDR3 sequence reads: CASSPMSIGGPYNSPLHF. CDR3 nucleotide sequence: TGTGCCAGCTCACCAATGAGTATCGGCGGTCCTTATAATTCACCCCTCCACTTT.

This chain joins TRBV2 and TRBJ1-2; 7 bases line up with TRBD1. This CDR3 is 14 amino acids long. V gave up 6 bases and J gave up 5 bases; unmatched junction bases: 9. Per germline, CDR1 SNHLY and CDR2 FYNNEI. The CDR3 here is CASRWDSSLYGYTF. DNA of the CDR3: TGTGCCAGCAGATGGGACAGCAGCCTTTATGGCTACACCTTC.

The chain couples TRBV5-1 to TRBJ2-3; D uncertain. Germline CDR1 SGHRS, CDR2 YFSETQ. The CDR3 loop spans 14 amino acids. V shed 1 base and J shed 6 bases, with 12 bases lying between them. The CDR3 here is CASSLTGAMDTQYF. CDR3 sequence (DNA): TGCGCCAGCAGCTTGACTGGAGCAATGGATACGCAGTATTTT.

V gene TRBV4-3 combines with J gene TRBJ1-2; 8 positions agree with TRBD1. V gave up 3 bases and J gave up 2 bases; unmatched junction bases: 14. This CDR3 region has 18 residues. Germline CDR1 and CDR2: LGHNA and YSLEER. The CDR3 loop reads CASSHVTEFGQGNYGYTF. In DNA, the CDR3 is TGCGCCAGCAGCCATGTAACCGAGTTTGGACAGGGCAACTATGGCTACACCTTC.

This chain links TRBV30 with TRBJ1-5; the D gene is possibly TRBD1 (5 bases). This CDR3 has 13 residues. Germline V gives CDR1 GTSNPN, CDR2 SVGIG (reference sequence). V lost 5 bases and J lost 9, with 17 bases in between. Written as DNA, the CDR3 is TGTGCCTGGGGACCGGGACTGGATGGGCCCCAGCATTTT. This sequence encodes CAWGPGLDGPQHF.

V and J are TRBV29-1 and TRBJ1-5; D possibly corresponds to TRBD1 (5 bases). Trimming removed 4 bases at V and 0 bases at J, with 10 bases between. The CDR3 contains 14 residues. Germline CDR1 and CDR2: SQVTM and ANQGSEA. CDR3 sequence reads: CSVGGSFSNQPQHF. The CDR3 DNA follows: TGCAGCGTTGGGGGCAGCTTTAGCAATCAGCCCCAGCATTTT. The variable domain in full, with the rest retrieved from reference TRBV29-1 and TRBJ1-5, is SAVISQKPSRDICQRGTSLTIQCQVDSQVTMMFWYRQQPGQSLTLIATANQGSEATYESGFVIDKFPISRPNLTFSTLTVSNMSPEDSSIYLCSVGGSFSNQPQHFGDGTRLSIL.

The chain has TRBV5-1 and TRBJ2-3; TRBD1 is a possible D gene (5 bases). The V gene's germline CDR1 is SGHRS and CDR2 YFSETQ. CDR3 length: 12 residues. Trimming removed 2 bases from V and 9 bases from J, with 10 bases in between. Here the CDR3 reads CASSLEGQTQYF. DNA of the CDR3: TGCGCCAGCAGCTTAGAAGGACAAACGCAGTATTTT.

The CDR3 loop is CASSQGTARAQYF. CDR3 in DNA: TGTGCCAGCAGCCAAGGGACTGCCAGGGCGCAGTATTTT. The chain has TRBV6-2 or TRBV6-3 and TRBJ2-3; D might be TRBD2 (6 bases). The ends were cut back, 6 bases at V and 10 bases at J, with 17 bases in the middle. Per the germline V gene, CDR1 is MNHEY and CDR2 is SVGEGT. The CDR3 has 13 amino acids.

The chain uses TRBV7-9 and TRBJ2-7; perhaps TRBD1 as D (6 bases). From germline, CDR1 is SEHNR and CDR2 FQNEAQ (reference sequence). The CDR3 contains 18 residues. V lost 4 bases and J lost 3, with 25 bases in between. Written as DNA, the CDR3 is TGTGCCAGCAGCTCCCTCTTACAGGGAAGGTTTGGTGTCTACGAGCAGTACTTC. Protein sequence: CASSSLLQGRFGVYEQYF.

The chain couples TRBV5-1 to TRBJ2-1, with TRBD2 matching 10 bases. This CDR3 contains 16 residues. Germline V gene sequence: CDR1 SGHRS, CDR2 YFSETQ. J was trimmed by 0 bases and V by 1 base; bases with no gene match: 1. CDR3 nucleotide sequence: TGCGCCAGCAGCTTGCCTAGCGGGAGCTCCTACAATGAGCAGTTCTTC. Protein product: CASSLPSGSSYNEQFF.

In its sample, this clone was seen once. This chain's CDR3 is CASSLGRQGKGDGYTF. CDR3 coding DNA: TGCGCCAGCAGCTTGGGCCGACAGGGTAAAGGAGATGGCTACACCTTC. This sequence joins TRBV5-1 and TRBJ1-2, with TRBD1 matching 7 bases. The V gene's germline CDR1 is SGHRS and CDR2 YFSETQ. V shed 0 bases, J shed 6 bases, and the junction held 11 bases outside the gene matches. The CDR3 is made up of 16 amino acids.

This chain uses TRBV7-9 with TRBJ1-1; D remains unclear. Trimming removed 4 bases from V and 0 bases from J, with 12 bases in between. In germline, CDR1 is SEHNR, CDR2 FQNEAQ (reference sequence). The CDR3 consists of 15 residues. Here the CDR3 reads CASSSVTDMNTEAFF. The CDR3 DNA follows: TGTGCCAGCAGCTCCGTGACCGATATGAACACTGAAGCTTTCTTT.

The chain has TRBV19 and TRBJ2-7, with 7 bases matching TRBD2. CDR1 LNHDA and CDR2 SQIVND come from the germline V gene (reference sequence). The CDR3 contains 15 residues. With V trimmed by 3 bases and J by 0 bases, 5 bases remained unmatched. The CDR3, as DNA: TGTGCCAGTAGTATGGGGACGGGGGGCTCCTACGAGCAGTACTTC. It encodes CASSMGTGGSYEQYF.

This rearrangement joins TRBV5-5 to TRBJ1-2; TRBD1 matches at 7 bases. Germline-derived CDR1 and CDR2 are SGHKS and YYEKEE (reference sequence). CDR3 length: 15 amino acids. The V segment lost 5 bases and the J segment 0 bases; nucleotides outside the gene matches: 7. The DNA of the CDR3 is TGTGCCAGCAGACGGTGGACAGGACCTAACTATGGCTACACCTTC. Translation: CASRRWTGPNYGYTF. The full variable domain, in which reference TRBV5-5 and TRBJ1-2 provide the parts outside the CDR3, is DAGVTQSPTHLIKTRGQQVTLRCSPISGHKSVSWYQQVLGQGPQFIFQYYEKEERGRGNFPDRFSARQFPNYSSELNVNALLLGDSALYLCASRRWTGPNYGYTFGSGTRLTVV.

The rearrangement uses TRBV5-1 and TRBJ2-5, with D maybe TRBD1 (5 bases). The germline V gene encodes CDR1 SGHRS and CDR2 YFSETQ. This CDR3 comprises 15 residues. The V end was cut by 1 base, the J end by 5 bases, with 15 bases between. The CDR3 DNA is TGCGCCAGCAGCTTGCTTGGGGCCCTTGGGGAGACCCAGTACTTC. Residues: CASSLLGALGETQYF.